This T cell receptor (beta chain) was identified in a study of T cell repertoires in cytomegalovirus infection. Findings of the study overall: Predominance within the ex vivo response was attributable to HLA-C-restricted CMV-specific TCR beta clonotypes.

There are 16 residues in the CDR3. Looked up from germline, CDR1 is SGHTA and CDR2 is FQGNSA. Trimming removed 8 bases from V and 3 bases from J, with 20 bases in between. This clonotype showed up just a few times. Antigen unknown. TCRdb re-called the reads with MiXCR, one entry per CDR3 protein. Seen here are 450,000 to 650,000 distinct CDR3 sequences, just under 40% observed once, and the top ten hold 48%. This sequence was found in a human donor in good health (CMV status not recorded). Some clones in this sample may be carry-over from other donors' samples. The rearrangement uses TRBV7-2 and TRBJ2-1; D might be TRBD1 (6 bases). The starting material was cultured PBMCs, obtained from culture after CMV antigen stimulation. CDR3 loop: CASATLGTSVYNEQFF. The CDR3 DNA is TGTGCCAGCGCGACGCTAGGGACATCAGTCTACAATGAGCAGTTCTTC. The whole variable domain, remainder taken from reference TRBV7-2 and TRBJ2-1, is GAGVSQSPSNKVTEKGKDVELRCDPISGHTALYWYRQSLGQGLEFLIYFQGNSAPDKSGLPSDRFSAERTGGSVSTLTIQRTQQEDSAVYLCASATLGTSVYNEQFFGPGTRLTVL.